The rows below give T cell receptor beta chains drawn from one sample of a study of radiotherapy plus CTLA-4 blockade in lung cancer. Assay: immunoSEQ multiplex PCR; the TCRdb copy retains only in-frame clones and omits some. Counted here are tens of thousands of clones, 77% occurring once; the ten biggest clones make up over 2%. Sequences were derived from peripheral blood, sampled from a patient treated with radiotherapy plus ipilimumab. All receptors derive from a human donor with non-small cell lung cancer whose response to radiotherapy plus ipilimumab could not be evaluated. CDR3s include the opening cysteine and the closing phenylalanine or tryptophan. A D gene is named only where the DNA matches it firmly. Only part of the rows carry a size: once, few, many, or a class if the clone is expanded.

J: TRBJ2-7; V: TRBV20-1; size: -; D: -; DNA: TGCAGTGCCCGGGGGTACTACGAGCAGTACTTC; CDR3: CSARGYYEQYF
J: TRBJ1-6; V: TRBV7-8; size: -; D: TRBD1; DNA: TGTGCCAGCACCGAGGGGGCAAGCATGAGCTCCTATAATTCACCCCTCCACTTT; CDR3: CASTEGASMSSYNSPLHF
J: TRBJ2-5; V: TRBV11-3; size: -; D: -; DNA: TGTGCCAGCAGCTTAGGTCGGGGGTCTAGCTGGGGAGAGACCCAGTACTTC; CDR3: CASSLGRGSSWGETQYF
J: TRBJ2-6; V: TRBV9; size: -; D: TRBD1; DNA: TGTGCCAGCAGCTTCCGACAGGGATCCACCAGCGTCCTGACTTTC; CDR3: CASSFRQGSTSVLTF
J: TRBJ2-3; V: TRBV28; size: -; D: -; DNA: TGTGCCAGCAGCTTACCCCAGGGCTTTGCAGATACGCAGTATTTT; CDR3: CASSLPQGFADTQYF
J: TRBJ1-4; V: TRBV30; size: -; D: -; DNA: TGTGCCTGGAGTCCCCTGGCCCCCCGGGTACGAGAAAAACTGTTTTTT; CDR3: CAWSPLAPRVREKLFF
J: TRBJ2-5; V: TRBV2; size: -; D: TRBD2; DNA: TGTGCCAGCACAGACACTAGCGGGGCTATCCAAGAGACCCAGTACTTC; CDR3: CASTDTSGAIQETQYF
J: TRBJ2-1; V: TRBV4-2; size: -; D: TRBD1; DNA: TGTGCCAGCACCCCTATTCGGGGACAGGGCATCGATGAGCAGTTCTTC; CDR3: CASTPIRGQGIDEQFF
J: TRBJ1-3; V: TRBV6-5; size: few; D: -; DNA: TGTGCCAGCAGTTACTCTCGCGGAAGCTCTGGAAACACCATATATTTT; CDR3: CASSYSRGSSGNTIYF
J: TRBJ1-1; V: TRBV7-2; size: once; D: -; DNA: TGTGCCAGCAGCTTAATCGAGAGGACTGAAGCTTTCTTT; CDR3: CASSLIERTEAFF
J: TRBJ2-1; V: TRBV5-1; size: -; D: TRBD1; DNA: TGCGCCAGCTCCCGGGACAGGTACAATGAGCAGTTCTTC; CDR3: CASSRDRYNEQFF
J: TRBJ2-3; V: TRBV5-1; size: -; D: -; DNA: TGCGCCAGCAGCCCGGGGAGGTTTCCTTCTAGCACAGATACGCAGTATTTT; CDR3: CASSPGRFPSSTDTQYF
J: TRBJ1-1; V: TRBV4-1; size: few; D: -; DNA: TGCGCCAGCAGGCAAGGGTCCTATTTGGACACTGAAGCTTTCTTT; CDR3: CASRQGSYLDTEAFF
J: TRBJ1-1; V: TRBV5-1; size: -; D: -; DNA: TGCGCCAGCAGCTTGGGAGCTGAAGCTTTCTTT; CDR3: CASSLGAEAFF
J: TRBJ2-7; V: TRBV9; size: -; D: -; DNA: TGTGCCAGCAGCGTAGCTGGTACAGGGATCTACGAGCAGTACTTC; CDR3: CASSVAGTGIYEQYF
J: TRBJ2-1; V: TRBV7-2; size: -; D: TRBD1; DNA: TGTGCCAGCCGACAGGGGGGCGGCGACCCATACAATGAGCAGTTCTTC; CDR3: CASRQGGGDPYNEQFF
J: TRBJ2-3; V: TRBV28; size: -; D: -; DNA: TGTGCCAGCAGTTTACTAGCGGATACGCAGTATTTT; CDR3: CASSLLADTQYF
J: TRBJ2-5; V: TRBV5-4; size: -; D: -; DNA: TGTGCCAGCAGCTTTCGGACAGCTCAAGAGACCCAGTACTTC; CDR3: CASSFRTAQETQYF
J: TRBJ2-7; V: TRBV9; size: -; D: -; DNA: TGTGCCAGCAGCGTAAGGGCGGGGTACTCCTACGAGCAGTACTTC; CDR3: CASSVRAGYSYEQYF
J: TRBJ1-6; V: TRBV5-1; size: -; D: -; DNA: TGCGCCAGCAGCTTGAGTCAGGGCTCCGATAATTCCCCCCTCCACTTT; CDR3: CASSLSQGSDNSPLHF
J: TRBJ1-3; V: TRBV5-1; size: -; D: TRBD1; DNA: TGCGCCAGCAGCTGGACAGGGGCTGGAAACACCATATATTTT; CDR3: CASSWTGAGNTIYF